The source of this T cell receptor beta chain is a study of T cell repertoires in ileal Crohn's disease. Study results and caveats: Endoscopic recurrence occurred in every patient whose clonality exceeded 26.8%. Clonal expansions were more frequent in active smokers than non-smokers at surgery.

Included were adult ileal or ileocolonic Crohn's patients indicated for ileocolonic resection. Sequencing used immunoSEQ multiplex PCR; TCRdb keeps in-frame clones, though not all of them. The sample contains about 14,000 clones, approximately 70% of which appear only once. The CDR3 has 17 residues. Notes on this clone: The antigen is undetermined.

The sequenced sample was ileal tissue. This chain joins TRBV21-1 and TRBJ2-7; TRBD1 is taken as the D call from the table, unchecked against the DNA. TRBV21-1 is a documented pseudogene. This receptor was obtained from an adult with Crohn's disease. In nucleotides, the CDR3 is TGTGCCAGCAGCGATGCTCTACGACAGGGTCCCCTCGACGAGCAGTACTTC. This translates into CASSDALRQGPLDEQYF.